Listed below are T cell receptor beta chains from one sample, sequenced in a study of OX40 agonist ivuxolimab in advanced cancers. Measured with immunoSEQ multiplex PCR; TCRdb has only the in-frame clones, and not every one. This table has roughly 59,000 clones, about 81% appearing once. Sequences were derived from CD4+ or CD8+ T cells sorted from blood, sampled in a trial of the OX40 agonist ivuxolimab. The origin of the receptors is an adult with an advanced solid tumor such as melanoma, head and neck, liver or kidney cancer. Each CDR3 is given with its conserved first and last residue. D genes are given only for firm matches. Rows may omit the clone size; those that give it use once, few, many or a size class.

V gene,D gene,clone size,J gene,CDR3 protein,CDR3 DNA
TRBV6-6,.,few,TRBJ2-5,CASSTKRTVQETQYF,TGTGCCAGCAGTACAAAGAGGACGGTCCAAGAGACCCAGTACTTC
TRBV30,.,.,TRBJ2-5,CAWSGLLGAGETQYF,TGTGCCTGGAGTGGATTGCTAGGGGCTGGAGAGACCCAGTACTTC
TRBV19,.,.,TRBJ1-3,CASSIGVSGNTIYF,TGTGCCAGTAGTATTGGGGTCTCTGGAAACACCATATATTTT
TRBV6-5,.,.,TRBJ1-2,CASSTIVGVGYTF,TGTGCCAGCAGCACCATCGTAGGGGTTGGCTACACCTTC
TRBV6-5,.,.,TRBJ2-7,CASSYGRGEQYF,TGTGCCAGCAGTTATGGTCGGGGCGAGCAGTACTTC
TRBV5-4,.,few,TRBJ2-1,CASSWGGNEQFF,TGTGCCAGCAGCTGGGGTGGGAATGAGCAGTTCTTC
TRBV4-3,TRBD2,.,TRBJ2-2,CASSPGGTSGASGELFF,TGCGCCAGCAGCCCAGGAGGGACTAGCGGGGCTTCCGGGGAGCTGTTTTTT
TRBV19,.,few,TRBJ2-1,CASSIEDVPSSYNEQFF,TGTGCCAGTAGTATAGAGGATGTCCCGAGCTCCTACAATGAGCAGTTCTTC
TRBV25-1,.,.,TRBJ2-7,CASSEFGGVREQYF,TGTGCCAGCAGTGAATTTGGCGGGGTGAGGGAGCAGTACTTC
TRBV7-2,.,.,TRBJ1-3,CASSPTGGGNTIYF,TGTGCCAGCAGCCCAACTGGGGGGGGAAACACCATATATTTT
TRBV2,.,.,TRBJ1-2,CASSERPSGCTF,TGTGCCAGCAGTGAAAGGCCGTCCGGGTGCACCTTC
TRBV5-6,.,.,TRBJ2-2,CASSAPDREDTGELFF,TGTGCCAGCAGCGCCCCTGACAGGGAGGACACCGGGGAGCTGTTTTTT
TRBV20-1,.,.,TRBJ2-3,CSTRTDTQYF,TGCAGTACTCGTACAGATACGCAGTATTTT
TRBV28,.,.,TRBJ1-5,CASRITEFNQPQHF,TGTGCCAGCAGGATAACAGAGTTTAATCAGCCCCAGCATTTT
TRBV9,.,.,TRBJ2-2,CASSVGKTYTGELFF,TGTGCCAGCAGCGTAGGAAAGACTTACACCGGGGAGCTGTTTTTT
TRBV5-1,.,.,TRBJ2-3,CASSWRGADTQYF,TGCGCCAGCAGCTGGCGGGGAGCAGATACGCAGTATTTT
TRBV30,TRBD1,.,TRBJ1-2,CAWGVTGVGGGGYTF,TGTGCCTGGGGTGTTACAGGGGTCGGCGGGGGAGGCTACACCTTC
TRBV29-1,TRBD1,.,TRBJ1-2,CSVMTGSRVGSGYTF,TGCAGCGTGATGACAGGGTCAAGGGTAGGCAGTGGCTACACCTTC
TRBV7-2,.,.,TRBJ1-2,CASSLDSERDGYTF,TGTGCCAGCAGCTTAGATTCAGAGAGGGATGGCTACACCTTC
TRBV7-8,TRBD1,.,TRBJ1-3,CASSPGTGGTGNTIYF,TGTGCCAGCAGCCCAGGGACAGGGGGAACTGGAAACACCATATATTTT
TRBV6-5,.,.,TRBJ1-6,CASMGLRGTSPLHF,TGTGCCAGCATGGGGCTCAGGGGTACCTCACCCCTCCACTTT
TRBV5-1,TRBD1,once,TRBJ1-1,CASSIGGEAFF,TGCGCCAGCAGCATAGGGGGCGAAGCTTTCTTT
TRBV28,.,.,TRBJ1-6,CASSEQGRGPNSPLHF,TGTGCCAGCAGCGAACAGGGAAGAGGGCCCAATTCACCCCTCCACTTT